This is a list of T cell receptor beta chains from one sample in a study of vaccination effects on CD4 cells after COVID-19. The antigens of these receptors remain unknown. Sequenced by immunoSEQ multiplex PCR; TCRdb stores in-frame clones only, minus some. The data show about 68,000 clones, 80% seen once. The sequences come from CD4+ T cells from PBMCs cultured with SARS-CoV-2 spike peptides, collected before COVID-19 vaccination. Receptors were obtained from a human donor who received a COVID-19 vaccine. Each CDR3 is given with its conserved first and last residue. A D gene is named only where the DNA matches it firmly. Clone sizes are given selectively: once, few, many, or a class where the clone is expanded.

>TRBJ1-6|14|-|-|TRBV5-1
CASSRDGNNSPLHF
TGCGCCAGCAGCAGGGACGGGAATAATTCACCCCTCCACTTT
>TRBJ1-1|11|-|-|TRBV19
CASRGRAEAFF
TGTGCCAGCCGGGGAAGGGCTGAAGCTTTCTTT
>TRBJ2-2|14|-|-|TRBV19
CASTPLTRYGELFF
TGTGCCAGTACCCCACTTACGAGATACGGGGAGCTGTTTTTT
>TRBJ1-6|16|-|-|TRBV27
CASSLAGQRGNSPLHF
TGTGCCAGCAGTTTGGCAGGACAAAGGGGGAATTCACCCCTCCACTTT
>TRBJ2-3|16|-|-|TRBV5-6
CASSGKTGSSTDTQYF
TGTGCCAGCAGCGGAAAGACAGGTTCTAGCACAGATACGCAGTATTTT
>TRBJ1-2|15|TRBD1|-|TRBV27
CASSSLGTGSYGYTF
TGTGCCAGCAGTTCCCTCGGGACAGGAAGCTATGGCTACACCTTC
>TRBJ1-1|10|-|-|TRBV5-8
CASSLGRAFF
TGTGCCAGCAGCTTAGGGCGAGCTTTCTTT
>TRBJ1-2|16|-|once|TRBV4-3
CASSQQLGLLDGGYTF
TGCGCCAGCAGCCAACAACTCGGACTCCTCGATGGGGGCTACACCTTC
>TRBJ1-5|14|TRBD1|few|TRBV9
CASSVGTGKQPQHF
TGTGCCAGCAGCGTAGGGACAGGGAAACAGCCCCAGCATTTT
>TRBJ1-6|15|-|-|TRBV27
CASRGGASYNSPLHF
TGTGCCAGCAGGGGGGGCGCATCATATAATTCACCCCTCCACTTT
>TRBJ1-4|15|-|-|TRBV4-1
CASSQAGLNNEKLFF
TGCGCCAGCAGCCAAGCGGGACTCAATAATGAAAAACTGTTTTTT
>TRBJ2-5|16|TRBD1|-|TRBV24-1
CATSDHGTGGQETQYF
TGTGCCACCAGTGATCACGGGACAGGGGGACAAGAGACCCAGTACTTC
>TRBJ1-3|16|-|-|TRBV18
CASSPGPASSGNTIYF
TGTGCCAGCTCCCCCGGCCCGGCGAGCTCTGGAAACACCATATATTTT
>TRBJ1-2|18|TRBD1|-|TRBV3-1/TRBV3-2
CASSQDQRQGRPRYGYTF
TGTGCCAGCAGCCAAGATCAGAGACAGGGGAGGCCCCGCTATGGCTACACCTTC
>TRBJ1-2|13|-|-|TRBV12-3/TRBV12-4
CASSLGGSRSYTF
TGTGCCAGCAGTTTAGGGGGGAGCAGAAGCTACACCTTC
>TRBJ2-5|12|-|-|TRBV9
CASSLSQETQYF
TGTGCCAGCAGCCTCTCCCAAGAGACCCAGTACTTC
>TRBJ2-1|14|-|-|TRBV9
CASSVGGTYNEQFF
TGTGCCAGCAGCGTAGGTGGAACCTACAATGAGCAGTTCTTC
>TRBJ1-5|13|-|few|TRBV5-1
CASSSEGNQPQHF
TGCGCCAGCAGCTCAGAAGGCAATCAGCCCCAGCATTTT
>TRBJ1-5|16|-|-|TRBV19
CASSLLGTQSNQPQHF
TGTGCCAGTAGCCTTTTGGGGACCCAGAGCAATCAGCCCCAGCATTTT
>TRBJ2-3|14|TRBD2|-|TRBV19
CASRRAGGSDTQYF
TGTGCCAGTAGAAGAGCGGGGGGTTCTGATACGCAGTATTTT
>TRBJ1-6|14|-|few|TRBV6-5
CASRSELFDSPLHF
TGTGCCAGCAGGTCCGAATTGTTCGATTCACCCCTCCACTTT
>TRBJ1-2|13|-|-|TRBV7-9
CASSLDSGYGYTF
TGTGCCAGCAGCTTAGATAGCGGCTATGGCTACACCTTC
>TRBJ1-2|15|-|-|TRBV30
CAWTKQGRALYGYTF
TGTGCCTGGACTAAACAGGGTAGAGCCCTCTATGGCTACACCTTC
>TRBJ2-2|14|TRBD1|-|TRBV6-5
CASRRTGDTGELFF
TGTGCCAGCAGAAGGACAGGCGACACCGGGGAGCTGTTTTTT
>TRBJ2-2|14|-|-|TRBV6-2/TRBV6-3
CASSDETAISELFF
TGTGCCAGCAGCGACGAGACAGCAATCTCGGAGCTGTTTTTT
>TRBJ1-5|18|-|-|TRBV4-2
CASSHRIRPENSNQPQHF
TGTGCCAGCAGCCATAGGATCCGTCCGGAAAATAGCAATCAGCCCCAGCATTTT
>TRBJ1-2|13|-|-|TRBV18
CASSPPAALGYTF
TGTGCCAGCTCACCACCGGCGGCCTTAGGCTACACCTTC
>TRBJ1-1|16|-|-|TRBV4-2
CASSRTTLAANTEAFF
TGTGCCAGCAGCCGCACCACTTTGGCAGCCAACACTGAAGCTTTCTTT
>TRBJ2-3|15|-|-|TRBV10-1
CASSVGRDFTDTQYF
TGCGCCAGCAGTGTTGGCAGGGACTTCACAGATACGCAGTATTTT
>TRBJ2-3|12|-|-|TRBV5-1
CASRELADTQYF
TGCGCCAGCAGGGAATTGGCAGATACGCAGTATTTT
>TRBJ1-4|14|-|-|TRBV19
CASSTGATGEKLFF
TGTGCCAGTAGTACTGGGGCCACGGGAGAAAAACTGTTTTTT
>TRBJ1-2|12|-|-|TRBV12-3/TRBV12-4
CASSYQVYGYTF
TGTGCCAGCAGTTATCAGGTTTATGGCTACACCTTC
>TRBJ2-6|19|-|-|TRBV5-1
CASSSGGQGSKSGANVLTF
TGCGCCAGCAGCTCTGGAGGGCAGGGGTCCAAATCTGGGGCCAACGTCCTGACTTTC